This TCR beta chain was sequenced for a study of blood T cell repertoires in COVID-19. Study at large: PBMCs, B-cell-depleted T cells, or T cells were the source of the cDNA or gDNA that made up the material.

The CDR3 spans 16 residues. V lost 2 bases and J lost 0, with 15 bases in between. Germline CDR1 and CDR2: SGHKS and YYEKEE (reference sequence). Only in-frame clones appear in the TCRdb table, and some are missing; sequencing was by immunoSEQ multiplex PCR. Here the sample spans around 68,000 clones, around 85% being singletons. The clonotype comes from a woman aged 45-59 years with acute or convalescent COVID-19. Sequences were obtained from peripheral blood. The chain links TRBV5-5 to TRBJ2-7; possibly TRBD1 for D (6 bases). CDR3 bases: TGTGCCAGCAGCTTACTCACAGGGACACTCTCCTACGAGCAGTACTTC. Amino acids: CASSLLTGTLSYEQYF.